The 7 T cell receptor beta chains reported below all come from one sample, sequenced in a study of response to subunit inactivated influenza vaccine. In TCRdb, the RT-PCR reads were re-called with MiXCR into one record per CDR3 protein. The repertoire holds about 540,000 distinct CDR3 sequences, with approximately 20% as singletons. The sample also formed part of further work on T cells expressing NK-cell markers. This second study says: Generation of TCR beta cDNA was performed by 5'RACE template switching incorporating UMIs.

The specimen was CD4+ T cells sorted from PBMCs, collected about 11 days after vaccination. Every receptor here comes from a man aged 50-60 years who received an inactivated influenza vaccine.

The chain joins TRBV19 to TRBJ2-1, with 8 bases aligning to TRBD2. CDR3 size: 15 residues. V gave up 5 bases and J gave up 7 bases; unmatched junction bases: 10. CDR1 is LNHDA and CDR2 is SQIVND in the germline V gene (reference sequence). The CDR3 DNA follows: TGTGCCAGTAGTCTTAGAGCGGGAGCGGGGAATGAGCAGTTCTTC. Amino acids: CASSLRAGAGNEQFF.

This clonotype has only a few counts. This chain uses TRBV7-9 with TRBJ1-2, with D hard to call. The CDR3 spans 14 residues. Per the germline V gene, CDR1 is SEHNR and CDR2 is FQNEAQ (reference sequence). V lost 0 bases and J 3 bases, leaving 8 bases between the germline ends. In nucleotides, the CDR3 is TGTGCCAGCAGCTTAGCGGCAGGACACTATGGCTACACCTTC. Translation gives CASSLAAGHYGYTF.

The V gene is TRBV5-1, the J gene TRBJ2-7; no clear D gene. The CDR3 loop spans 15 amino acids. Germline CDR1 reads SGHRS; CDR2 reads YFSETQ. The germline V and J ends were trimmed by 4 bases and 2 bases, with 16 bases remaining between them. CDR3 coding DNA: TGCGCCAGCAGCCCGGATCCCACAGTCCCCTACGAGCAGTACTTC. Translated: CASSPDPTVPYEQYF.

The chain has TRBV4-2 and TRBJ2-7; 10 bases align to TRBD2. Germline assignment: CDR1 LGHNA and CDR2 YNFKEQ. The CDR3 has 15 residues. After removal of 4 bases from V and 1 base from J, the junction contained 4 bases not matched to a gene. CDR3 coding DNA: TGTGCCAGCAGCCGCCAACTAGCGGGATCCTACGAGCAGTACTTC. This codes for CASSRQLAGSYEQYF.

V usage is TRBV7-9 and J usage is TRBJ1-4; maybe TRBD1 (5 bases). The CDR3 loop spans 16 amino acids. Trimming took off 5 bases at V and 5 bases at J, with 18 bases between the two ends. The germline V gene encodes CDR1 SEHNR and CDR2 FQNEAQ (reference sequence). CDR3 in DNA: TGTGCCAGCAGCCAGGGTAGGACGGCGAGAAATGAAAAACTGTTTTTT. This sequence encodes CASSQGRTARNEKLFF.

The rearrangement joins TRBV3-1 to TRBJ2-7, with TRBD1 matching 7 bases. Germline loops: CDR1 LGHDT, CDR2 YNNKEL (reference sequence). The CDR3 spans 15 residues. Losses at the gene ends were 5 bases for V and 0 bases for J; bases not matched to a gene: 7. The DNA of the CDR3 is TGTGCCAGCAGCTTGGTACAGGGGTACTCCTACGAGCAGTACTTC. This gives the protein CASSLVQGYSYEQYF.

The rearrangement uses TRBV5-6 and TRBJ2-5; no clear D gene. The CDR3 sequence is 13 residues long. V was clipped by 2 bases and J by 7 bases, with 12 bases between them. In germline, CDR1 is SGHDT, CDR2 YYEEEE. CDR3 amino acids: CASSFTRSGTQYF. Written as DNA, the CDR3 is TGTGCCAGCAGCTTTACACGGTCCGGGACCCAGTACTTC.